This entry features one TCR beta chain sequence. Its cognate antigen is unknown. CDR3 length equals 18 residues. Trimming cost V 5 bases and J 0 bases, with 22 bases left between them. Germline CDR1 is LNHDA and CDR2 is SQIVND (reference sequence). This sample is part of a study of cytomegalovirus exposure and HLA in healthy donors. Whole-study results and caveats: Information on immune exposure was restricted to one variable (CMV serostatus). Association of 15,000 to 20,000 TCR beta sequences with HLA alleles was found at 0.05 false discovery rate in a later analysis. Despite most TCR sequences being rare, some public TCRs occurred in many donors. When presence/absence was analysed, sequencing depth was taken to be roughly uniform across donors.

The PCR used 60 Vbeta and 13 Jbeta primers. The method was immunoSEQ multiplex PCR; TCRdb's version includes in-frame clones alone and lacks a portion of them. The sample holds approximately 150,000 clones, roughly 80% seen once. Sequencing input: PBMCs. This TCR derives from a man between 35 and 55 years old in good health and CMV-seropositive. This rearrangement joins TRBV19 to TRBJ1-2; D unresolved. The CDR3 region has the DNA TGTGCCAGTAGTTCTTGGAATGGACTAAACAATCCTAACTATGGCTACACCTTC. Its protein product is CASSSWNGLNNPNYGYTF.